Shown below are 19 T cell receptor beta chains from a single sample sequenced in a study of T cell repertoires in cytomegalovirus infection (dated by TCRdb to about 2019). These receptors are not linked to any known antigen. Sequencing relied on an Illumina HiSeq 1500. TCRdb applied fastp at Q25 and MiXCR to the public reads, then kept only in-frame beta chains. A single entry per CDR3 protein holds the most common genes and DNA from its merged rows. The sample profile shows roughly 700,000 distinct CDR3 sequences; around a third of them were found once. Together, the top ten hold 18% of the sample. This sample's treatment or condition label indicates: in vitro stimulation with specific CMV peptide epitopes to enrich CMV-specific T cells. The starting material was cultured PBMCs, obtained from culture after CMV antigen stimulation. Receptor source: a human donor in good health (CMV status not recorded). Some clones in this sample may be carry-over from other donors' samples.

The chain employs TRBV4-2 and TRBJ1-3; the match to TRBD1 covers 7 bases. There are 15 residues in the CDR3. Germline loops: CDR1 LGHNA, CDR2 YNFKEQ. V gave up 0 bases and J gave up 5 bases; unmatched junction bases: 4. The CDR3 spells CASSQERDSRNTIYF. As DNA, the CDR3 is TGTGCCAGCAGCCAAGAACGGGACAGCAGAAACACCATATATTTT.

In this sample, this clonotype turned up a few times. CDR3 loop: CASSPGQVGLRETQYF. CDR3 nucleotides: TGTGCCAGCAGCCCGGGACAGGTCGGGTTACGGGAGACCCAGTACTTC. V usage is TRBV7-8 and J usage is TRBJ2-5; 8 positions agree with TRBD1. CDR3 size: 16 residues. In germline, CDR1 is SGHVS, CDR2 FQNEAQ. The V segment lost 5 bases and the J segment 5 bases; nucleotides outside the gene matches: 13.

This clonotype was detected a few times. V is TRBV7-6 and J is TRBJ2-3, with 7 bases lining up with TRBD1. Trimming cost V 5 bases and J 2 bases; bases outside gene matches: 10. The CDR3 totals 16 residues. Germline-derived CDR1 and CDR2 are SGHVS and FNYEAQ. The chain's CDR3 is CASSLGTVLTTDTQYF. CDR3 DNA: TGTGCCAGCAGCCTAGGGACAGTCCTCACCACAGATACGCAGTATTTT.

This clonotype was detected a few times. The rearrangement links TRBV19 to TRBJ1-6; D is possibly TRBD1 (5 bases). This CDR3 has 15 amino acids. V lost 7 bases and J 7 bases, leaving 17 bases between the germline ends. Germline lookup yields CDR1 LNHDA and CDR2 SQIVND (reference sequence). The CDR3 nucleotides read TGTGCCAGTAAAGGGGACCTACCTGGAAATTCACCCCTCCACTTT. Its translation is CASKGDLPGNSPLHF.

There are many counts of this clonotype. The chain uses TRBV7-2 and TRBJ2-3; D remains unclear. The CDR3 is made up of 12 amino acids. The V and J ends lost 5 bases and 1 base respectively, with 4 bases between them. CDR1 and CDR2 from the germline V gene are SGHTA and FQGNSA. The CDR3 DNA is TGTGCCAGCAGCGGGGGCACAGATACGCAGTATTTT. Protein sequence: CASSGGTDTQYF. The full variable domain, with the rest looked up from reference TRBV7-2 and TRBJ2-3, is GAGVSQSPSNKVTEKGKDVELRCDPISGHTALYWYRQSLGQGLEFLIYFQGNSAPDKSGLPSDRFSAERTGGSVSTLTIQRTQQEDSAVYLCASSGGTDTQYFGPGTRLTVL.

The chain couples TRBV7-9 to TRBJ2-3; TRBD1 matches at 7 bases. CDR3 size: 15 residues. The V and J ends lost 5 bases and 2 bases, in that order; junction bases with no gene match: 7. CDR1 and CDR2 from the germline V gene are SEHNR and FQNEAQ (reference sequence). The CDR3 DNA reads TGTGCCAGCAGCGAACAGGGGTCCATCACAGATACGCAGTATTTT. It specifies CASSEQGSITDTQYF. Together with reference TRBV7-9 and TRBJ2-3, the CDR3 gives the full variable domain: DTGVSQNPRHKITKRGQNVTFRCDPISEHNRLYWYRQTLGQGPEFLTYFQNEAQLEKSRLLSDRFSAERPKGSFSTLEIQRTEQGDSAMYLCASSEQGSITDTQYFGPGTRLTVL.

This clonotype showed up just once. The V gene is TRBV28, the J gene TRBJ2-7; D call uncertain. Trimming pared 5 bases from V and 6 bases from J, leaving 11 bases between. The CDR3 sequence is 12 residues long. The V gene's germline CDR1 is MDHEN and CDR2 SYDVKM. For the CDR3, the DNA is TGTGCCAGCAGTCCGTCGTACTCCGAGCAGTACTTC. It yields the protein CASSPSYSEQYF. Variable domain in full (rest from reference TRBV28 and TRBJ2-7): DVKVTQSSRYLVKRTGEKVFLECVQDMDHENMFWYRQDPGLGLRLIYFSYDVKMKEKGDIPEGYSVSREKKERFSLILESASTNQTSMYLCASSPSYSEQYFGPGTRLTVT.

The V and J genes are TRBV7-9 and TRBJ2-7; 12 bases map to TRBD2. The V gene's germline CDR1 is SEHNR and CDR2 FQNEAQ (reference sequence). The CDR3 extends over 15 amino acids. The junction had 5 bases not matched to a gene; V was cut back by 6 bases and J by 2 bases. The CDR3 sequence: CASRPPSGRAYEQYF. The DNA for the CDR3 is TGTGCCAGCAGGCCGCCTAGCGGGAGGGCCTACGAGCAGTACTTC.

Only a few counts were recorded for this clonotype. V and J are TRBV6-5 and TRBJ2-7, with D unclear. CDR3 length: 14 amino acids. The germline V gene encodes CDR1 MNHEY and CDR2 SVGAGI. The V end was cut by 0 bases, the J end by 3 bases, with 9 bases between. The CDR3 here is CASSYSDGYYEQYF. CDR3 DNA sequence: TGTGCCAGCAGTTACTCCGACGGCTACTACGAGCAGTACTTC.

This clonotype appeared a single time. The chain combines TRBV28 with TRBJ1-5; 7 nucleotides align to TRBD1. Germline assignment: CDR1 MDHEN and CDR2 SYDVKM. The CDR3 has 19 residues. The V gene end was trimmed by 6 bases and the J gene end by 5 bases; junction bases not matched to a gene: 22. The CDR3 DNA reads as TGTGCCAGCAGCCGAGACCTGGGAGGGGGCGCTGGTTTCGATCAGCCCCAGCATTTT. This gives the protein CASSRDLGGGAGFDQPQHF. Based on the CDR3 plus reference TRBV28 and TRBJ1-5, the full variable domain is DVKVTQSSRYLVKRTGEKVFLECVQDMDHENMFWYRQDPGLGLRLIYFSYDVKMKEKGDIPEGYSVSREKKERFSLILESASTNQTSMYLCASSRDLGGGAGFDQPQHFGDGTRLSIL.

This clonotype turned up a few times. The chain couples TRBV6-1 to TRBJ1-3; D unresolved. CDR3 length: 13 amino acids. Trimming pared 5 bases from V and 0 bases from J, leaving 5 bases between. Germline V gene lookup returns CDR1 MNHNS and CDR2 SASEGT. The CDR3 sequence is CASSQGSGNTIYF. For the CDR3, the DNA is TGTGCCAGCAGTCAAGGCTCTGGAAACACCATATATTTT.

CDR3 sequence reads: CASTPGQGSTYVRETQYF. For the CDR3, the DNA is TGTGCCAGCACCCCGGGACAGGGGTCGACATATGTGCGTGAGACCCAGTACTTC. The chain has TRBV12-3 or TRBV12-4 and TRBJ2-5, with 10 bases lining up with TRBD1. The CDR3 extends over 18 amino acids. V lost 7 bases and J lost 5; bases outside the gene matches: 19.

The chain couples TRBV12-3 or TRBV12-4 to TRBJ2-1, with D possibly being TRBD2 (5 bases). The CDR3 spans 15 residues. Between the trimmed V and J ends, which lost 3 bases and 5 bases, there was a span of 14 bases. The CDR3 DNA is TGTGCCAGCAGTTTTAGAGGGTCCCCCCACAATGAGCAGTTCTTC. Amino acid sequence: CASSFRGSPHNEQFF.

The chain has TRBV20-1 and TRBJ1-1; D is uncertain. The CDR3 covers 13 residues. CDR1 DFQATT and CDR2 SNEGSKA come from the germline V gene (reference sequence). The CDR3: CTAAAGMNTEAFF. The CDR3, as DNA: TGCACCGCGGCGGCGGGGATGAACACTGAAGCTTTCTTT.

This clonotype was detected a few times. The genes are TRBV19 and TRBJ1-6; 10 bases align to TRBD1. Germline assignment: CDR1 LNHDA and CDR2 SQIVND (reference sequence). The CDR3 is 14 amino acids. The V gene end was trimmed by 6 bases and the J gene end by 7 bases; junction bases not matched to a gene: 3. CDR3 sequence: CASSPTGGNSPLHF. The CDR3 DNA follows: TGTGCCAGTAGCCCGACAGGGGGCAATTCACCCCTCCACTTT.

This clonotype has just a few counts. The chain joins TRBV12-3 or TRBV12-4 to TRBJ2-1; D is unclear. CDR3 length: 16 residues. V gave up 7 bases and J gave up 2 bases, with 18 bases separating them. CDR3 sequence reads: CASTPNTGITYNEQFF. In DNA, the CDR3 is TGTGCCAGCACCCCAAACACCGGCATAACCTACAATGAGCAGTTCTTC.

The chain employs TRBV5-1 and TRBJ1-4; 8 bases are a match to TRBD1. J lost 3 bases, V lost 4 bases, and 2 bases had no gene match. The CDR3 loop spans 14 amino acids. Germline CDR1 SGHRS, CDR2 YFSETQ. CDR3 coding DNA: TGCGCCAGCAGCAAACAGGGGGCTAATGAAAAACTGTTTTTT. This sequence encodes CASSKQGANEKLFF.

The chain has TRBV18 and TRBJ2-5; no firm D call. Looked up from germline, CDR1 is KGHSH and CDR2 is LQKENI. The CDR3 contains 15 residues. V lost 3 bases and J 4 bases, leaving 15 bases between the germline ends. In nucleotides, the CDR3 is TGTGCCAGCTCACCCCGTGGAAAAGAGAGAGAGACCCAGTACTTC. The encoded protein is CASSPRGKERETQYF.

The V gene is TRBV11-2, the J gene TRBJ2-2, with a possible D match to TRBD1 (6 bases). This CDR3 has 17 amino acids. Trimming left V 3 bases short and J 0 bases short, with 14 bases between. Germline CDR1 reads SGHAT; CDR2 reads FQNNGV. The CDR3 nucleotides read TGTGCCAGCAGCTTTCGCCGGGACACGGCGAACACCGGGGAGCTGTTTTTT. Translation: CASSFRRDTANTGELFF.